One and the same sample provided the 11 T cell receptor beta chains below, sequenced in a study of blood T cell repertoires in COVID-19. Measured with immunoSEQ multiplex PCR; TCRdb has only the in-frame clones, and not every one. Of around 80,000 clones listed, around 79% are singletons. The sample taken for sequencing was peripheral blood. The origin of the receptors is a man aged 45-60 years with active or convalescent COVID-19.

This chain joins TRBV6-2 or TRBV6-3 and TRBJ1-5; D is uncertain. In germline, CDR1 is MNHEY, CDR2 SVGEGT. The CDR3 loop spans 18 amino acids. With 2 bases removed from V and 4 bases from J, the gap between germline ends came to 21 bases. DNA for the CDR3: TGTGCCAGCAGTTACGGCCCTCTCACCGGGTCGAGAAATCAGCCCCAGCATTTT. It is translated as CASSYGPLTGSRNQPQHF.

The genes are TRBV11-3 and TRBJ1-1, with 7 bases fitting TRBD1. The trim removed 6 bases at V and 7 bases at J, leaving 8 bases unmatched. The CDR3 loop spans 13 amino acids. Germline CDR1 SGHNT, CDR2 YENEEA. The DNA for the CDR3 is TGTGCCAGCAGGGTAAAAGGGGGCCTTGAAGCTTTCTTT. Translating it yields CASRVKGGLEAFF. The variable domain in full, with the rest retrieved from reference TRBV11-3 and TRBJ1-1, is EAGVVQSPRYKIIEKKQPVAFWCNPISGHNTLYWYLQNLGQGPELLIRYENEEAVDDSQLPKDRFSAERLKGVDSTLKIQPAELGDSAVYLCASRVKGGLEAFFGQGTRLTVV.

In its sample, this clone is medium-sized (0.01 to 0.1%). This rearrangement joins TRBV7-3 to TRBJ1-1; no definite D call. The length of the CDR3 is 13 residues. CDR1 and CDR2 (germline): SGHTA, FQGTGA. Trimming stripped 0 bases from V and 5 bases from J, with 7 bases between. The CDR3: CASSLTGRTEAFF. CDR3 in DNA: TGTGCCAGCAGCTTAACTGGGAGGACTGAAGCTTTCTTT. Using reference TRBV7-3 and TRBJ1-1 for the parts outside the CDR3, the full variable domain is GAGVSQTPSNKVTEKGKYVELRCDPISGHTALYWYRQSLGQGPEFLIYFQGTGAADDSGLPNDRFFAVRPEGSVSTLKIQRTERGDSAVYLCASSLTGRTEAFFGQGTRLTVV.

CDR3 coding DNA: TGTGCCAGCAGCGGCCTATCGGCAGGGACTAATGAAAAACTGTTTTTT. Residues: CASSGLSAGTNEKLFF. This chain connects TRBV9 to TRBJ1-4; D might be TRBD1 (5 bases). Germline lookup yields CDR1 SGDLS and CDR2 YYNGEE. There are 16 residues in the CDR3. V was clipped by 3 bases and J by 2 bases, with 14 bases between them. The full variable domain, rest sourced from reference TRBV9 and TRBJ1-4, is DSGVTQTPKHLITATGQRVTLRCSPRSGDLSVYWYQQSLDQGLQFLIQYYNGEERAKGNILERFSAQQFPDLHSELNLSSLELGDSALYFCASSGLSAGTNEKLFFGSGTQLSVL.

The rearrangement links TRBV5-1 to TRBJ1-1, with 10 bases that match TRBD1. The CDR3 has 13 amino acids. In germline, CDR1 is SGHRS, CDR2 YFSETQ. Losses at the gene ends were 4 bases for V and 6 bases for J; bases not matched to a gene: 3. Here the CDR3 DNA reads TGCGCCAGCAGCGTCGGGACAGGGGCTGAAGCTTTCTTT. Translated: CASSVGTGAEAFF. Complete variable domain (other parts from reference TRBV5-1 and TRBJ1-1): KAGVTQTPRYLIKTRGQQVTLSCSPISGHRSVSWYQQTPGQGLQFLFEYFSETQRNKGNFPGRFSGRQFSNSRSEMNVSTLELGDSALYLCASSVGTGAEAFFGQGTRLTVV.

For the CDR3, the DNA is TGTGCTAGTGGCCCCGGGACTGTGTCCCCCAATGAGCAGTTCTTC. Protein: CASGPGTVSPNEQFF. This chain uses TRBV12-5 with TRBJ2-1; perhaps TRBD2 as D (6 bases). Trimming took off 6 bases at V and 6 bases at J, with 18 bases between the two ends. CDR1 is LGHNT, CDR2 FRNRAP, per germline. The CDR3 contains 15 residues. Full variable domain (remainder filled in from reference TRBV12-5 and TRBJ2-1): DARVTQTPRHKVTEMGQEVTMRCQPILGHNTVFWYRQTMMQGLELLAYFRNRAPLDDSGMPKDRFSAEMPDATLATLKIQPSEPRDSAVYFCASGPGTVSPNEQFFGPGTRLTVL.

This chain joins TRBV19 and TRBJ2-7; D is perhaps TRBD1 (7 bases). There are 18 residues in the CDR3. Germline values: CDR1 LNHDA, CDR2 SQIVND (reference sequence). V dropped 6 bases and J dropped 5 bases, with 29 bases sitting between them. The CDR3 reads CASSSPLLLGGGKDEQYF. In DNA, the CDR3 is TGTGCCAGTAGCTCCCCTTTGTTACTAGGAGGGGGCAAGGACGAGCAGTACTTC.

The chain carries TRBV11-2 and TRBJ1-2, with TRBD1 matching 8 bases. J was trimmed by 6 bases and V by 6 bases; bases with no gene match: 9. The CDR3 is 14 amino acids. Germline lookup yields CDR1 SGHAT and CDR2 FQNNGV. CDR3 nucleotide sequence: TGTGCCAGCAGTTTTCAGGGGGCTGGGAATGGCTACACCTTC. Its translation: CASSFQGAGNGYTF.

CDR3 DNA sequence: TGTGCCACCAGTGACGCGGGACAGGGTCAGCTGGAGACCCAGTACTTC. It codes for CATSDAGQGQLETQYF. This chain uses TRBV24-1 with TRBJ2-5, with 9 bases aligning to TRBD1. Per the germline V gene, CDR1 is KGHDR and CDR2 is SFDVKD. The ends lost 4 bases at V and 5 bases at J; junction bases unmatched: 10. The CDR3 runs 16 residues.

The rearrangement joins TRBV2 to TRBJ1-2, with a weak D call TRBD1 (5 bases). Germline CDR1 SNHLY, CDR2 FYNNEI. This CDR3 has 13 amino acids. Trimming removed 6 bases from V and 5 bases from J, with 13 bases in between. The CDR3 spells CASRVVGHYGYTF. The CDR3 DNA reads TGTGCCAGCAGAGTAGTCGGACATTATGGCTACACCTTC. Filled out from reference TRBV2 and TRBJ1-2, the complete variable domain reads EPEVTQTPSHQVTQMGQEVILRCVPISNHLYFYWYRQILGQKVEFLVSFYNNEISEKSEIFDDQFSVERPDGSNFTLKIRSTKLEDSAMYFCASRVVGHYGYTFGSGTRLTVV.

The chain recombines TRBV5-1 with TRBJ2-7; the D gene is possibly TRBD2 (5 bases). The CDR3 has 15 amino acids. V was clipped by 0 bases and J by 1 base, with 11 bases between them. Germline values: CDR1 SGHRS, CDR2 YFSETQ. The CDR3 spells CASSLDGEPSYEQYF. For the CDR3, the DNA is TGCGCCAGCAGCTTGGACGGGGAGCCATCCTACGAGCAGTACTTC.